This T cell receptor beta chain emerged from a study of cytomegalovirus exposure and HLA in healthy donors. Whole-study results and caveats: In an earlier analysis, most TCR beta V segments were productive about 87% or about 30% of the time.

Vbeta (60) and Jbeta (13) primers were used in the PCR. Sequencing was performed with immunoSEQ multiplex PCR; in TCRdb, only in-frame clones are kept and a portion is missing. The sample lists 150,000 to 200,000 clones, more than 75% occurring once. In this sample, this clone turned up a few times. The antigen is not known. V lost 6 bases and J lost 0, with 14 bases in between. Germline V CDR1 and CDR2: LNHDA, SQIVND (reference sequence). This CDR3 is built from 15 residues. This TCR was recovered from a male donor in good health and CMV-seronegative. Sequenced material: PBMCs. The rearrangement links TRBV19 to TRBJ1-2, with D maybe TRBD1 (6 bases). CDR3 nucleotides: TGTGCCAGTAGGTCACAGGGTTTAGCTAACTATGGCTACACCTTC. This translates into CASRSQGLANYGYTF. Based on the CDR3 plus reference TRBV19 and TRBJ1-2, the full variable domain is DGGITQSPKYLFRKEGQNVTLSCEQNLNHDAMYWYRQDPGQGLRLIYYSQIVNDFQKGDIAEGYSVSREKKESFPLTVTSAQKNPTAFYLCASRSQGLANYGYTFGSGTRLTVV.